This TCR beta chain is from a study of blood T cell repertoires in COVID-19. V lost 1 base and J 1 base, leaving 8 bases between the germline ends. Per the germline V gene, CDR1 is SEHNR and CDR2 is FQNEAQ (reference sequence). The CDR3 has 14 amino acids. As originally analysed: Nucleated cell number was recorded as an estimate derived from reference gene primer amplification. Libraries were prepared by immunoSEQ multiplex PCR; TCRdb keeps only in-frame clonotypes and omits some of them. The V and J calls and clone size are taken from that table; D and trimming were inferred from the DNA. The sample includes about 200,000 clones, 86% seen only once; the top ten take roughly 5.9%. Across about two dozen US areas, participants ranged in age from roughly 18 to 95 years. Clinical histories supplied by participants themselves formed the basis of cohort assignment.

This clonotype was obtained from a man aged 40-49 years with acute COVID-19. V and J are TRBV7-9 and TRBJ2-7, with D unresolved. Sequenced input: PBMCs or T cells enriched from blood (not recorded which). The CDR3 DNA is TGTGCCAGCAGCTTAGATGGCGGATCCTACGAGCAGTACTTC. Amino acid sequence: CASSLDGGSYEQYF.